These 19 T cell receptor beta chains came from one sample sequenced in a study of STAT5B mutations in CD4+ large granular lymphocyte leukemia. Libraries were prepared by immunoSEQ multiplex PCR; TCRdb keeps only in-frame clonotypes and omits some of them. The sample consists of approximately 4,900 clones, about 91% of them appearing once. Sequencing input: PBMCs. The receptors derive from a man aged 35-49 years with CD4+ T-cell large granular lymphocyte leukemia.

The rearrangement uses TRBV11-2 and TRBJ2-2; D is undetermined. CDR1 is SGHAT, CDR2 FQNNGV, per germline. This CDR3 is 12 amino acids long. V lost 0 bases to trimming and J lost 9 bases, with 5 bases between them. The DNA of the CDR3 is TGTGCCAGCAGCTTAGATCTCTGGGAGCTGTTTTTT. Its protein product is CASSLDLWELFF.

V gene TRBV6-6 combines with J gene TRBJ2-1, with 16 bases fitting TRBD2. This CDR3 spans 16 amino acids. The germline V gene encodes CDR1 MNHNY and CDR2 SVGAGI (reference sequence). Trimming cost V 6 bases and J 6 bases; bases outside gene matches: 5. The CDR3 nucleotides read TGTGCCAGCAGGGGACTAGCGGGGGGGCCGGGCAATGAGCAGTTCTTC. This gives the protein CASRGLAGGPGNEQFF.

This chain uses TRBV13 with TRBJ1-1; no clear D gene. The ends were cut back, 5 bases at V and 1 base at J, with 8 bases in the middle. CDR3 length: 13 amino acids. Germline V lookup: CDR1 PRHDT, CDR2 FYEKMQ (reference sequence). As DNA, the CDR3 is TGTGCCAGCAGCCTACAGAGGAACACTGAAGCTTTCTTT. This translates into CASSLQRNTEAFF.

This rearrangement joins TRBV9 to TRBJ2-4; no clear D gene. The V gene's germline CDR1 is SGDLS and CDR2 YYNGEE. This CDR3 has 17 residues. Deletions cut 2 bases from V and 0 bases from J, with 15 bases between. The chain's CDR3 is CASSVGPGNLAKNIQYF. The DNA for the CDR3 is TGTGCCAGCAGCGTCGGACCTGGGAATCTAGCCAAAAACATTCAGTACTTC.

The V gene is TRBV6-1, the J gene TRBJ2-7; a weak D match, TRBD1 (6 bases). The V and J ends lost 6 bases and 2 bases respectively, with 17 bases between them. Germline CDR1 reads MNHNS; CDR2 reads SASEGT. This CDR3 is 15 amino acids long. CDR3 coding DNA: TGTGCCAGCAGAACCGGGACACCCAAGACCTACGAGCAGTACTTC. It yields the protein CASRTGTPKTYEQYF.

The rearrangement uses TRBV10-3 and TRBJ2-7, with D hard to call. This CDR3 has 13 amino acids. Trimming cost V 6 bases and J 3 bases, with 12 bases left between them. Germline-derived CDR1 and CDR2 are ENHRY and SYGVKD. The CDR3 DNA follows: TGTGCCATCAGCCGCCGTCCGGGCTACGAGCAGTACTTC. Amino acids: CAISRRPGYEQYF.

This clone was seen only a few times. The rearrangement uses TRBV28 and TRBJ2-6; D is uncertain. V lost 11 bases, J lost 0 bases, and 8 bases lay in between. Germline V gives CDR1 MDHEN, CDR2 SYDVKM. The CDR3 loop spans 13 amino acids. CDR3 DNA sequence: TGTGCCCATGGGGTCTCTGGGGCCAACGTCCTGACTTTC. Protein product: CAHGVSGANVLTF.

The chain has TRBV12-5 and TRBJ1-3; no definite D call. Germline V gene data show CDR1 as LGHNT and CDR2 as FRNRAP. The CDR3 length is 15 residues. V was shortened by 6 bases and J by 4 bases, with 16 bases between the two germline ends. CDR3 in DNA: TGTGCTAGTGGCCCCCGCCCGCAGTCCGGAAACACCATATATTTT. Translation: CASGPRPQSGNTIYF.

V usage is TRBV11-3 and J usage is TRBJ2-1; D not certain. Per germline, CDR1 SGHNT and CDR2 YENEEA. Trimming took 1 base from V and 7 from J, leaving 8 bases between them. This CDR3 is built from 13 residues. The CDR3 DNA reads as TGTGCCAGCAGCTTAGTAGTTCCGAATGAGCAGTTCTTC. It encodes CASSLVVPNEQFF.

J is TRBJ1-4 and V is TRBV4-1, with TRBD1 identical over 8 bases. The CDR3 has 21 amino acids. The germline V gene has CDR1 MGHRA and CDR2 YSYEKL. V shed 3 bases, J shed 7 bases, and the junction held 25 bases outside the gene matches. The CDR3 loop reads CASSQQGQVGGTISFAEKLFF. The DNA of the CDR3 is TGCGCCAGCAGCCAGCAGGGACAGGTGGGGGGAACAATTTCCTTCGCTGAAAAACTGTTTTTT.

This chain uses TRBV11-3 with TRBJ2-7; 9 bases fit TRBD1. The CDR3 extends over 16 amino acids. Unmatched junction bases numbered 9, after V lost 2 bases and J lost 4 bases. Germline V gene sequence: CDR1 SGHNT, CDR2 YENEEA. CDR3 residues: CASSLSGTGLGYEQYF. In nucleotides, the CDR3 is TGTGCCAGCAGCTTATCGGGGACAGGGTTGGGGTACGAGCAGTACTTC.

The CDR3 sequence is CAISEGDRGPYGYTF. The CDR3 region has the DNA TGTGCCATCAGTGAGGGGGACCGCGGCCCCTATGGCTACACCTTC. V and J are TRBV10-3 and TRBJ1-2; D is perhaps TRBD1 (5 bases). Per germline, CDR1 ENHRY and CDR2 SYGVKD. CDR3 length: 15 amino acids. Trimming stripped 2 bases from V and 4 bases from J, with 14 bases between.

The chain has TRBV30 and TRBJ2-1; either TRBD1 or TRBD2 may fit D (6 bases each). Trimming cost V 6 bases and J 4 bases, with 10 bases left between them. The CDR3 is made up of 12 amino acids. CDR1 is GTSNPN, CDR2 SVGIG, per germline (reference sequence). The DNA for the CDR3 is TGTGCCTGCCTAGGGGGGTACAATGAGCAGTTCTTC. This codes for CACLGGYNEQFF. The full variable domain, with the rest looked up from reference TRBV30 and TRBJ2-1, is SQTIHQWPATLVQPVGSPLSLECTVEGTSNPNLYWYRQAAGRGLQLLFYSVGIGQISSEVPQNLSASRPQDRQFILSSKKLLLSDSGFYLCACLGGYNEQFFGPGTRLTVL.

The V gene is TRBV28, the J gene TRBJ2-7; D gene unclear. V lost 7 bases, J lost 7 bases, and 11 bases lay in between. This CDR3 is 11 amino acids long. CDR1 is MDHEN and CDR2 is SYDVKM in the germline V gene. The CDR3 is CASNGLGEQYF. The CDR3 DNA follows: TGTGCCAGCAACGGCCTGGGGGAGCAGTACTTC.

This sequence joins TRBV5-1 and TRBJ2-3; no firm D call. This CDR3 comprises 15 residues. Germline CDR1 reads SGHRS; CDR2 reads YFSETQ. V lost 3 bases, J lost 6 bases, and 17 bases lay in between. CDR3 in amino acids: CASSSSGDFSDTQYF. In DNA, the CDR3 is TGCGCCAGCAGCTCGTCCGGCGACTTCTCCGATACGCAGTATTTT.

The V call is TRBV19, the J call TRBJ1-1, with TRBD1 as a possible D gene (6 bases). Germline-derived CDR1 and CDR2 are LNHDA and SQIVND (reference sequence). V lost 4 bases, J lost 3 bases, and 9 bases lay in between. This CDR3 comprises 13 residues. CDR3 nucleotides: TGTGCCAGTAGTACTGGACAGTACACTGAAGCTTTCTTT. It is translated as CASSTGQYTEAFF.

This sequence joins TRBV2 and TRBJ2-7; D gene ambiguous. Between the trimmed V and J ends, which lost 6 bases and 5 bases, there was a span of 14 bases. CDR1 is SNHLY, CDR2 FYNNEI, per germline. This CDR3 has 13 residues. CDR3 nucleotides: TGTGCCAGCAGGGCCTTCCCTAGGGACGAGCAGTACTTC. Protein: CASRAFPRDEQYF.

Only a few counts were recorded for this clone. The CDR3 protein is CASSPRFQNTEAFF. The CDR3 DNA is TGCGCCAGCAGCCCCAGGTTTCAGAACACTGAAGCTTTCTTT. The chain carries TRBV5-1 and TRBJ1-1; D is ambiguous. Trimming took off 4 bases at V and 1 base at J, with 11 bases between the two ends. Germline lookup yields CDR1 SGHRS and CDR2 YFSETQ. The CDR3 is 14 residues long.

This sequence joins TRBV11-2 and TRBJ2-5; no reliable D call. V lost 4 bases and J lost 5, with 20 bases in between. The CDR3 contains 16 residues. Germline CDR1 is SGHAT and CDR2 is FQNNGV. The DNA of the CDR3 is TGTGCCAGCAGCTCCACCCCTGTTACAGTCGGGGAGACCCAGTACTTC. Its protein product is CASSSTPVTVGETQYF.